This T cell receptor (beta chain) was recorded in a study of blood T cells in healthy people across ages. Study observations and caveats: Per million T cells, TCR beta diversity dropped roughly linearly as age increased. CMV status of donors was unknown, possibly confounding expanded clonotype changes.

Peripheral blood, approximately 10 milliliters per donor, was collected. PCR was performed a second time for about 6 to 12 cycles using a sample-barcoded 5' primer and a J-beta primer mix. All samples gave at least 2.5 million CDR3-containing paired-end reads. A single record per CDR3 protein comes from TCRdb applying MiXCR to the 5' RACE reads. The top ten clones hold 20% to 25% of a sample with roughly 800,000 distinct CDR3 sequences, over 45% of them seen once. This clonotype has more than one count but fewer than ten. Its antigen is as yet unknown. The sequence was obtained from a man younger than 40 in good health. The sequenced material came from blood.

CDR3 amino acids: CASSDRGATQPQHF. CDR3 bases: TGTGCCAGCAGCGACCGGGGGGCGACTCAGCCCCAGCATTTT. This chain connects TRBV6-2 or TRBV6-3 to TRBJ1-5; D perhaps matches TRBD1 (6 bases). This CDR3 has 14 amino acids. V was shortened by 6 bases and J by 6 bases, with 15 bases between the two germline ends. Germline CDR1 MNHEY, CDR2 SVGEGT.